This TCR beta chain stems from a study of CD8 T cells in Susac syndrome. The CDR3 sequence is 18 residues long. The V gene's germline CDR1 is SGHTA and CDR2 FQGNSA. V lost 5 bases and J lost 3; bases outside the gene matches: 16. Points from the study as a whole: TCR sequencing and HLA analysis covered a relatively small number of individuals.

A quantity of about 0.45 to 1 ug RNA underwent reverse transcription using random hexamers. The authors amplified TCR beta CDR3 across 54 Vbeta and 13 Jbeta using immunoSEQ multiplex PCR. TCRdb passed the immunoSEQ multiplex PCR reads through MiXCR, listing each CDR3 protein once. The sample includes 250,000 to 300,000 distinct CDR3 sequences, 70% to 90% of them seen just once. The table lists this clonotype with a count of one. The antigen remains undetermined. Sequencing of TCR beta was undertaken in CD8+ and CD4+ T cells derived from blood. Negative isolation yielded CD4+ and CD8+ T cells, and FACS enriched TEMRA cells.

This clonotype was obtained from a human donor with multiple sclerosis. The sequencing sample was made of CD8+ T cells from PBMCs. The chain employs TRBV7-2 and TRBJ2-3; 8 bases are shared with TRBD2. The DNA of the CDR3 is TGTGCCAGCAGCCCAGCCACAGCGGGAGTGAGATTGACAGATACGCAGTATTTT. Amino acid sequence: CASSPATAGVRLTDTQYF.